These 3 T cell receptor beta chains originate from one sample sequenced in a study of vaccination effects on CD4 cells after COVID-19. Ahead of sequencing, the ViraFEST assay grew antigen-specific CD4+ T cells using viral peptide pools. CD4+ T cells were isolated after approximately 10 days of culture. Each person got two doses of an mRNA SARS-CoV-2 vaccine, BNT162b2 or mRNA-1273. For these TCRs, the target antigens are not known. Generated by immunoSEQ multiplex PCR, the TCRdb table keeps only in-frame clones and is missing some. This table holds tens of thousands of clones, roughly 80% found once. The specimen was CD4+ T cells from PBMCs cultured with SARS-CoV-2 spike peptides, collected after COVID-19 vaccination. Every receptor here comes from a human donor who received a COVID-19 vaccine. Some clones in this sample may be carry-over from other donors' samples.

The V gene is TRBV6-5, the J gene TRBJ1-2, with D maybe TRBD1 (6 bases). Germline assignment: CDR1 MNHEY and CDR2 SVGAGI. CDR3 length: 14 amino acids. V lost 6 bases and J 1 base, leaving 12 bases between the germline ends. The chain's CDR3 is CASRRGGINYGYTF. The CDR3 DNA is TGTGCCAGCAGAAGAGGGGGGATTAACTATGGCTACACCTTC.

V is TRBV9 and J is TRBJ2-2; 9 nucleotides agree with TRBD2. This CDR3 has 16 amino acids. Germline values: CDR1 SGDLS, CDR2 YYNGEE. The V and J ends lost 0 bases and 3 bases, in that order; junction bases with no gene match: 3. CDR3 in amino acids: CASSVVSGGYTGELFF. DNA of the CDR3: TGTGCCAGCAGCGTAGTTAGCGGGGGATACACCGGGGAGCTGTTTTTT.

This clone appeared once. The chain is built from TRBV5-1 and TRBJ1-1; 9 bases match TRBD1. Germline-derived CDR1 and CDR2 are SGHRS and YFSETQ. J was trimmed by 0 bases and V by 0 bases; bases with no gene match: 6. The CDR3 sequence is 17 residues long. The chain's CDR3 is CASSLARDRALNTEAFF. The DNA for the CDR3 is TGCGCCAGCAGCTTGGCCAGGGACAGGGCTCTGAACACTGAAGCTTTCTTT.